The 18 T cell receptor beta chains below were found in one sample sequenced in a study of a mutant IDH1 vaccine in newly diagnosed glioma. The sample's time point: week 47, end of study. What each vaccine dose contained was 300 ug of mutant IDH1 20-mer peptide, accompanied by topical imiquimod. These receptors are not linked to any known antigen. The table came from immunoSEQ multiplex PCR; TCRdb's copy has only in-frame clones and leaves some out. The data show 90,000 to 100,000 clones, with nearly 90% seen just once and 0.77% held by the top ten. The material was PBMCs, obtained from a glioma patient whose treatment included an IDH1 peptide vaccine. Receptors were obtained from a woman between 45 and 60 years old with glioma.

The gene calls are TRBV5-1 and TRBJ2-3; D is possibly TRBD1 (6 bases). Between the trimmed V and J ends, which lost 4 bases and 1 base, there was a span of 13 bases. CDR1 and CDR2 from the germline V gene are SGHRS and YFSETQ. The CDR3 loop spans 15 amino acids. CDR3 nucleotide sequence: TGCGCCAGCAGCCTCGAGAGGACAGGCACAGATACGCAGTATTTT. Translation: CASSLERTGTDTQYF.

The J gene is TRBJ1-1, the V gene TRBV14; no definite D call. The CDR3 length is 17 residues. Trimming pared 3 bases from V and 0 bases from J, leaving 17 bases between. Germline V lookup: CDR1 SGHDN, CDR2 FVKESK. The CDR3 DNA reads TGTGCCAGCAGCCAGCGAATACAGCGGATTATGAACACTGAAGCTTTCTTT. Protein product: CASSQRIQRIMNTEAFF. Together with reference TRBV14 and TRBJ1-1, the CDR3 gives the full variable domain: EAGVTQFPSHSVIEKGQTVTLRCDPISGHDNLYWYRRVMGKEIKFLLHFVKESKQDESGMPNNRFLAERTGGTYSTLKVQPAELEDSGVYFCASSQRIQRIMNTEAFFGQGTRLTVV.

This clone appeared a single time. The chain employs TRBV28 and TRBJ2-5, with D perhaps matching TRBD1 (7 bases). Germline lookup yields CDR1 MDHEN and CDR2 SYDVKM. The CDR3 is 13 residues long. The ends were cut back, 1 base at V and 6 bases at J, with 9 bases in the middle. The CDR3 protein is CASSLSGGQTQYF. In nucleotides, the CDR3 is TGTGCCAGCAGTTTATCAGGGGGGCAGACCCAGTACTTC.

The rearrangement joins TRBV4-1 to TRBJ1-5; D uncertain. The CDR3 spans 16 residues. Germline V gene data show CDR1 as MGHRA and CDR2 as YSYEKL. The V end was cut by 4 bases, the J end by 1 base, with 14 bases between. This chain's CDR3 is CASSLRASASNQPQHF. CDR3 DNA: TGCGCCAGCAGCCTTAGGGCCTCAGCAAGCAATCAGCCCCAGCATTTT.

This chain connects TRBV6-4 to TRBJ2-3; D gene uncertain. The CDR3 extends over 13 amino acids. Germline loops: CDR1 MRHNA, CDR2 SNTAGT. Trimming cost V 3 bases and J 6 bases, with 10 bases left between them. CDR3 DNA: TGTGCCAGCAGTGAGAAGGTCGAGGATACGCAGTATTTT. It translates to CASSEKVEDTQYF.

V and J are TRBV7-9 and TRBJ1-3; D is unresolved. V shed 2 bases and J shed 1 base, with 21 bases lying between them. There are 19 residues in the CDR3. The germline V gene encodes CDR1 SEHNR and CDR2 FQNEAQ (reference sequence). The chain's CDR3 is CASSLKGLSRILSGNTIYF. In DNA, the CDR3 is TGTGCCAGCAGCTTAAAGGGTCTTTCACGGATCTTGTCTGGAAACACCATATATTTT.

The chain employs TRBV19 and TRBJ1-4; the D gene is possibly TRBD1 (6 bases). The germline V gene encodes CDR1 LNHDA and CDR2 SQIVND (reference sequence). The ends were cut back, 5 bases at V and 7 bases at J, with 20 bases in the middle. This CDR3 is 16 amino acids long. The CDR3, as DNA: TGTGCCAGTAGTGCCGCCAGGGGTCTTTTCTCTGAAAAACTGTTTTTT. Translated: CASSAARGLFSEKLFF.

J is TRBJ1-1 and V is TRBV4-2; 11 bases are shared with TRBD1. CDR3 size: 17 residues. CDR1 is LGHNA, CDR2 YNFKEQ, per germline. J was trimmed by 0 bases and V by 7 bases; bases with no gene match: 10. The CDR3 protein is CASTRTGGRDMNTEAFF. CDR3 nucleotide sequence: TGTGCCAGCACCCGGACAGGGGGCCGTGATATGAACACTGAAGCTTTCTTT.

This clone was seen a single time. This chain connects TRBV9 to TRBJ1-2; D is undetermined. Germline values: CDR1 SGDLS, CDR2 YYNGEE. This CDR3 has 14 residues. V shed 0 bases and J shed 0 bases, with 6 bases lying between them. The CDR3 sequence: CASSVASANYGYTF. Here the CDR3 DNA reads TGTGCCAGCAGCGTAGCTTCGGCTAACTATGGCTACACCTTC.

The chain joins TRBV28 to TRBJ2-7; 10 bases map to TRBD2. With 5 bases clipped from V and 2 bases from J, the junction kept 0 bases outside the gene matches. This CDR3 has 13 amino acids. Germline-derived CDR1 and CDR2 are MDHEN and SYDVKM. The CDR3 here is CASSGLAAYEQYF. The DNA for the CDR3 is TGTGCCAGCAGTGGACTAGCGGCCTACGAGCAGTACTTC.

The chain couples TRBV7-9 to TRBJ2-1, with 11 bases identical to TRBD2. This CDR3 spans 15 amino acids. V gave up 5 bases and J gave up 8 bases; unmatched junction bases: 8. Per germline, CDR1 SEHNR and CDR2 FQNEAQ (reference sequence). CDR3 nucleotides: TGTGCCAGCAGCAAACTAGCGGGAGTCGACCATGAGCAGTTCTTC. The encoded protein is CASSKLAGVDHEQFF.

The V and J genes are TRBV7-9 and TRBJ2-1; D is perhaps TRBD1 (6 bases). V was trimmed by 0 bases and J by 4 bases, leaving 10 bases between them. Germline assignment: CDR1 SEHNR and CDR2 FQNEAQ (reference sequence). The CDR3 spans 15 residues. The CDR3 region is CASSLASGEYNEQFF. CDR3 DNA sequence: TGTGCCAGCAGCTTAGCGTCAGGGGAATACAATGAGCAGTTCTTC.

The chain employs TRBV21-1 and TRBJ2-7; the D call of TRBD1 is as the table states it, not checked on the DNA. TRBV21-1 is designated a pseudogene. The CDR3 length is 17 residues. The CDR3: CASSKEVGHQSSYEQYF. DNA of the CDR3: TGTGCCAGCAGCAAAGAGGTAGGACACCAGAGCTCCTACGAGCAGTACTTC.

The chain couples TRBV5-5 to TRBJ1-2; 11 bases agree with TRBD1. Germline assignment: CDR1 SGHKS and CDR2 YYEKEE (reference sequence). The CDR3 is 15 residues long. V dropped 2 bases and J dropped 8; count of bases not matched to a gene: 8. The CDR3 loop reads CASSLLGQGARGYTF. CDR3 in DNA: TGTGCCAGCAGCTTACTAGGACAGGGGGCGAGGGGCTACACCTTC.

The genes are TRBV14 and TRBJ1-4; possibly TRBD1 for D (5 bases). The germline gives CDR1 SGHDN, CDR2 FVKESK. This CDR3 spans 16 amino acids. With 2 bases removed from V and 4 bases from J, the gap between germline ends came to 14 bases. CDR3 protein: CASSQRDPGGNEKLFF. Written as DNA, the CDR3 is TGTGCCAGCAGCCAAAGGGACCCCGGAGGTAATGAAAAACTGTTTTTT.

The chain couples TRBV6-6 to TRBJ2-7; D gene unclear. CDR3 length: 14 amino acids. Looked up from germline, CDR1 is MNHNY and CDR2 is SVGAGI (reference sequence). Trimming stripped 4 bases from V and 4 bases from J, with 14 bases between. DNA for the CDR3: TGTGCCAGCAGTTCCCTAGGACCGCGGTACGAGCAGTACTTC. Its translation is CASSSLGPRYEQYF.

The V and J genes are TRBV19 and TRBJ1-1; D gene uncertain. Germline assignment: CDR1 LNHDA and CDR2 SQIVND (reference sequence). The CDR3 has 16 amino acids. Trimming shortened V by 4 bases and J by 4 bases, and 19 bases separated the two germline ends. CDR3 loop: CASSTTRAGWVTEAFF. The CDR3 DNA sequence: TGTGCCAGTAGTACCACCCGGGCCGGGTGGGTCACTGAAGCTTTCTTT.

The genes are TRBV7-9 and TRBJ2-7, with 15 bases aligning to TRBD2. V was clipped by 5 bases and J by 2 bases; unmatched bases: 7. The CDR3 length is 17 residues. CDR1 and CDR2 from the germline V gene are SEHNR and FQNEAQ (reference sequence). The CDR3 reads CASSPGLAGGGPYEQYF. CDR3 in DNA: TGTGCCAGCAGCCCGGGACTAGCGGGAGGAGGGCCCTACGAGCAGTACTTC.